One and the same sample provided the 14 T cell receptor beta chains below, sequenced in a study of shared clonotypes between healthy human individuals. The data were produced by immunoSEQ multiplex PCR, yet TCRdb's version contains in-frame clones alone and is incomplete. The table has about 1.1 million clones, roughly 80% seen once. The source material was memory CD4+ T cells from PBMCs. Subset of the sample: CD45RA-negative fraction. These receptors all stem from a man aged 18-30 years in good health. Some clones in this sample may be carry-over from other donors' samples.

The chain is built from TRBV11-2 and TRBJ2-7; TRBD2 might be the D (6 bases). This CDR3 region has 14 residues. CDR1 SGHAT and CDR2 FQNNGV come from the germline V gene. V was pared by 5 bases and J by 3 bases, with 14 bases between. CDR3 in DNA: TGTGCCAGCAGCCCCGGGACTGGTAACTACGAGCAGTACTTC. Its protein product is CASSPGTGNYEQYF.

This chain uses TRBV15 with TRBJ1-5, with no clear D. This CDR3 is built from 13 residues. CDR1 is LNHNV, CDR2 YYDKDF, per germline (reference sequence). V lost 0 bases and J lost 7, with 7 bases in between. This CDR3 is CATSRDGPQPQHF. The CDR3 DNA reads TGTGCCACCAGCAGAGATGGGCCGCAGCCCCAGCATTTT.

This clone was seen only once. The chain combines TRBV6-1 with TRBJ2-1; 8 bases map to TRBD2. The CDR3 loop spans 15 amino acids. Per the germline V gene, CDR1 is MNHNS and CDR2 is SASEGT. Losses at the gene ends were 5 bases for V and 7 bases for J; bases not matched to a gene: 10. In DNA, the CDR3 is TGTGCCAGCAGTCGGGGGGGAGCGGGGTTGAATGAGCAGTTCTTC. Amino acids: CASSRGGAGLNEQFF.

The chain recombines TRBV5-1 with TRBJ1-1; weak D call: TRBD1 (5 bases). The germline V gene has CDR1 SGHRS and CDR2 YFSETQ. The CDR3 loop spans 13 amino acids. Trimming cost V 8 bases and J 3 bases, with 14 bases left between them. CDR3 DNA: TGCGCCAGTGCCGCAGGGTGGGACACTGAAGCTTTCTTT. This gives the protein CASAAGWDTEAFF.

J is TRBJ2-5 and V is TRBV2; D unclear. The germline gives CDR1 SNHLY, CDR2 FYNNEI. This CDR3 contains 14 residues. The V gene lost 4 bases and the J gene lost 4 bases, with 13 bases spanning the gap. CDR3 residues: CASSVRSLIETQYF. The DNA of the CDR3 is TGTGCCAGCAGTGTTCGGTCATTGATAGAGACCCAGTACTTC.

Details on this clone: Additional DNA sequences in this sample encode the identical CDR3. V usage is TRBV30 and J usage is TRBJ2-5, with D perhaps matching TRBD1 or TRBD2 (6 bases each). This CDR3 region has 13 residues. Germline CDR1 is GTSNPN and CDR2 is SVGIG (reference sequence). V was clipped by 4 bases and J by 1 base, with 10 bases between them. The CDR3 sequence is CAWTGAFQETQYF. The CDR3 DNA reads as TGTGCCTGGACGGGGGCGTTCCAAGAGACCCAGTACTTC.

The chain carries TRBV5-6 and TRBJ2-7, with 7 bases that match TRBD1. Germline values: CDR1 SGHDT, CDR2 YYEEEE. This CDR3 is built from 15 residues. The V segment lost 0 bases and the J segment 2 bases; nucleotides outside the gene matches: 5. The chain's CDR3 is CASSLVGGQTYEQYF. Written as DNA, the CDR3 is TGTGCCAGCAGCTTGGTAGGGGGACAGACCTACGAGCAGTACTTC.

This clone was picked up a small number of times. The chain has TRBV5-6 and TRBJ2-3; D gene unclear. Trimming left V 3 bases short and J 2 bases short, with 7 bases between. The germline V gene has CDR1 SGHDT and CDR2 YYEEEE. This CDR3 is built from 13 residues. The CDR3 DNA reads TGTGCCAGCAGCTCACAAACCACAGATACGCAGTATTTT. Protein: CASSSQTTDTQYF.

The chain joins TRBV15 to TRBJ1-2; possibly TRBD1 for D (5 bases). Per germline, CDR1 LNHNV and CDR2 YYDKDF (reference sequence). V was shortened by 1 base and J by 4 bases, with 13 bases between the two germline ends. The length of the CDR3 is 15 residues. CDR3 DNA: TGTGCCACCAGCAGAGGACCCCGACAGCCCTATGGCTACACCTTC. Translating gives CATSRGPRQPYGYTF.

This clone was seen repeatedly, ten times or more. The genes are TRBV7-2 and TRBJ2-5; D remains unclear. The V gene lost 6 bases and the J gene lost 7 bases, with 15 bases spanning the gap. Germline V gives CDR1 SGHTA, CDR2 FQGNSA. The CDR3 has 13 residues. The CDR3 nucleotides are TGTGCCAGCAGTCCCGTGGGCTACCGGACCCAGTACTTC. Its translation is CASSPVGYRTQYF.

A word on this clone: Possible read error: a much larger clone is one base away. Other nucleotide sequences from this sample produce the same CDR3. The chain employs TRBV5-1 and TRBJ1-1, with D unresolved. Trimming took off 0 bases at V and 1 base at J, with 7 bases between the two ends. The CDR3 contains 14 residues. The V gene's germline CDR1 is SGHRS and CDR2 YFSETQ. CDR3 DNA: TGCGCCAGCAGCTTGGTAGGAGCGAACACTGAAGCTTTCTTT. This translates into CASSLVGANTEAFF.

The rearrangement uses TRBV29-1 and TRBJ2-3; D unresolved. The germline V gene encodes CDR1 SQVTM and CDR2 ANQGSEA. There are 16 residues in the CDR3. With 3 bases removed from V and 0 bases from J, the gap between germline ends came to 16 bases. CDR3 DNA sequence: TGCAGCGTTGATAGAGATCGCCGCCTTAGCACAGATACGCAGTATTTT. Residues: CSVDRDRRLSTDTQYF.

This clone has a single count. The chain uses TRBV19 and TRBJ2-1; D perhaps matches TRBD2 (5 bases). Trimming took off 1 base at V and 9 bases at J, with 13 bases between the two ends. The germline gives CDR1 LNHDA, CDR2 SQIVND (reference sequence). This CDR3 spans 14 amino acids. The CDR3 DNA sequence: TGTGCCAGTAGTATAGCGGTTACGGGGAGTGAGCAGTTCTTC. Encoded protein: CASSIAVTGSEQFF.

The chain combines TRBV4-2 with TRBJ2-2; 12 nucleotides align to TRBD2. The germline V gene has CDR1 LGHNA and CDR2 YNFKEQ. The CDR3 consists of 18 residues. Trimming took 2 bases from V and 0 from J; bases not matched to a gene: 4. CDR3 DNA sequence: TGTGCCAGCAGCCAACCCCTAGCGGGGGGGACGAACACCGGGGAGCTGTTTTTT. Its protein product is CASSQPLAGGTNTGELFF.